This paragraph reports one TCR beta chain. Assay used: immunoSEQ multiplex PCR; TCRdb lists only in-frame clones, some missing. The sample has around 140,000 clones; about 90% are singletons. From germline, CDR1 is MDHEN and CDR2 SYDVKM. The CDR3 is 17 amino acids. V was trimmed by 3 bases and J by 3 bases, leaving 18 bases between them. The data derive from a study of T cell responses to AZD1222 COVID-19 vaccine. The V gene is TRBV28, the J gene TRBJ1-5; a possible D gene is TRBD1 (6 bases). Sequences were derived from peripheral blood, sampled 28 days after the second dose of the MenACWY control vaccine. This clonotype originated in an adult who received the MenACWY meningococcal vaccine as a control. The CDR3 nucleotides are TGTGCCAGCAGTTTCCCTACGCTGGACAGATACAATCAGCCCCAGCATTTT. Protein: CASSFPTLDRYNQPQHF.